This TCR beta chain was sequenced in a study of shared clonotypes between healthy human individuals. V lost 1 base and J 0 bases, leaving 16 bases between the germline ends. CDR3 length equals 17 residues. CDR1 is GTSNPN and CDR2 is SVGIG in the germline V gene (reference sequence). This clone has ten or more counts. Other DNA sequences in this specimen translate into the identical CDR3. An even split of each subset's genomic DNA across several immunoSEQ plates was performed. Unsorted PBMC DNA was sequenced on ten immunoSEQ deep assay plates. Clones were read by immunoSEQ multiplex PCR, and TCRdb kept only the in-frame ones, dropping some. The sample lists about 490,000 clones; 76% were seen once.

The clonotype comes from a woman aged 40 to 49 in good health. Some clones in this sample may be carry-over from other donors' samples. The V call is TRBV30, the J call TRBJ2-1; the D gene is possibly TRBD2 (6 bases). Sample: PBMCs. The CDR3 here is CAWSGPLAPSSYNEQFF. The DNA for the CDR3 is TGTGCCTGGAGTGGACCCCTAGCGCCGAGCTCCTACAATGAGCAGTTCTTC.